The 29 T cell receptor beta chains listed next were all sequenced from one sample in a study of blood T cell repertoires in COVID-19. Only in-frame clones appear in the TCRdb table, and some are missing; sequencing was by immunoSEQ multiplex PCR. The data show about 69,000 clones, 84% seen once. Sequences were obtained from peripheral blood. Receptors were obtained from a man aged 50-60 years with COVID-19, enrolled during active disease.

Here the CDR3 reads CASSSSGGEQYF. CDR3 DNA: TGTGCCAGCAGTTCATCAGGGGGCGAGCAGTACTTC. V and J are TRBV28 and TRBJ2-7, with 7 bases identical to TRBD1. The CDR3 length is 12 residues. CDR1 MDHEN and CDR2 SYDVKM come from the germline V gene. Germline trimming cut 4 bases from V and 6 bases from J; bases unmatched to any gene: 3. Full variable domain (outside the CDR3, taken from reference TRBV28 and TRBJ2-7): DVKVTQSSRYLVKRTGEKVFLECVQDMDHENMFWYRQDPGLGLRLIYFSYDVKMKEKGDIPEGYSVSREKKERFSLILESASTNQTSMYLCASSSSGGEQYFGPGTRLTVT.

The CDR3 sequence is CASSFTGTGIGATDTQYF. The CDR3 DNA is TGTGCCAGCAGTTTCACCGGGACAGGGATAGGGGCCACAGATACGCAGTATTTT. V gene TRBV6-2 or TRBV6-3 combines with J gene TRBJ2-3, with 9 bases lining up with TRBD1. V was pared by 4 bases and J by 2 bases, with 13 bases of the junction left unmatched. There are 18 residues in the CDR3. Germline V gene data show CDR1 as MNHEY and CDR2 as SVGEGT.

The rearrangement joins TRBV7-6 to TRBJ1-2, with D tentatively TRBD1 (6 bases). V dropped 4 bases and J dropped 7 bases, with 13 bases sitting between them. The CDR3 has 13 amino acids. Germline assignment: CDR1 SGHVS and CDR2 FNYEAQ. In DNA, the CDR3 is TGTGCCAGCAGCTCACAGGGATTTGCTGGCTACACCTTC. Translating gives CASSSQGFAGYTF.

The rearrangement links TRBV4-2 to TRBJ1-3; no clear D. The CDR3 consists of 17 residues. Germline CDR1 and CDR2: LGHNA and YNFKEQ. V was trimmed by 0 bases and J by 4 bases, leaving 16 bases between them. CDR3 in DNA: TGTGCCAGCAGCCAAGAAAGGCAGGCACACGCGGGAAACACCATATATTTT. Translation: CASSQERQAHAGNTIYF.

The chain links TRBV9 to TRBJ2-5; D is possibly TRBD1 (5 bases). This CDR3 spans 13 amino acids. The germline gives CDR1 SGDLS, CDR2 YYNGEE. Trimming removed 4 bases at V and 3 bases at J, with 10 bases between. CDR3 sequence (DNA): TGTGCCAGCAGCTGGGGCGTGGAAGAGACCCAGTACTTC. This gives the protein CASSWGVEETQYF.

The chain couples TRBV6-5 to TRBJ1-6; D gene uncertain. The CDR3 has 15 amino acids. The germline V and J ends were trimmed by 1 base and 6 bases, with 10 bases remaining between them. Germline CDR1 reads MNHEY; CDR2 reads SVGAGI. The CDR3 spells CASSYLASTNSPLHF. CDR3 in DNA: TGTGCCAGCAGTTACTTAGCCAGCACTAATTCACCCCTCCACTTT.

This clone was seen only once. The genes are TRBV6-2 or TRBV6-3 and TRBJ1-1, with D possibly being TRBD1 (6 bases). From germline, CDR1 is MNHEY and CDR2 SVGEGT. The length of the CDR3 is 15 residues. The germline V and J ends were trimmed by 5 bases and 4 bases, with 17 bases remaining between them. This CDR3 reads CASSNYGGVGTEAFF. The CDR3 DNA is TGTGCCAGCAGTAATTATGGGGGCGTTGGCACTGAAGCTTTCTTT.

V and J are TRBV12-3 or TRBV12-4 and TRBJ1-1; maybe TRBD1 (5 bases). There are 13 residues in the CDR3. Trimming removed 2 bases from V and 8 bases from J, with 12 bases in between. CDR3 DNA: TGTGCCAGCAGTTTATCTGGGGGGGTGGAAGCTTTCTTT. Protein sequence: CASSLSGGVEAFF.

The chain combines TRBV19 with TRBJ2-7, with 9 bases matching TRBD2. Germline CDR1 and CDR2: LNHDA and SQIVND (reference sequence). The V gene end was trimmed by 6 bases and the J gene end by 1 base; junction bases not matched to a gene: 7. This CDR3 comprises 15 residues. CDR3 sequence (DNA): TGTGCCAGTAGCCGGGCGGGGGGGACATCCTACGAGCAGTACTTC. Its translation: CASSRAGGTSYEQYF.

The chain joins TRBV6-5 to TRBJ1-4; 7 bases agree with TRBD1. Germline V CDR1 and CDR2: MNHEY, SVGAGI. The CDR3 contains 13 residues. V shed 6 bases and J 10 bases; nucleotides not matched to a gene: 8. The chain's CDR3 is CASRAGGRGKLFF. As DNA, the CDR3 is TGTGCCAGCAGAGCAGGGGGGCGAGGAAAACTGTTTTTT.

CDR3 sequence: CATSRDQNSGGAGEQYF. DNA for the CDR3: TGTGCCACCAGCAGAGATCAGAATAGCGGGGGGGCTGGAGAGCAGTACTTC. The rearrangement links TRBV15 to TRBJ2-7, with TRBD2 matching over 11 bases. Losses at the gene ends were 0 bases for V and 7 bases for J; bases not matched to a gene: 11. Germline CDR1 is LNHNV and CDR2 is YYDKDF (reference sequence). The CDR3 consists of 17 residues.

The chain carries TRBV5-1 and TRBJ2-1, with 10 positions matching TRBD1. The junction had 8 bases not matched to a gene; V was cut back by 7 bases and J by 7 bases. This CDR3 comprises 14 residues. In germline, CDR1 is SGHRS, CDR2 YFSETQ. Here the CDR3 reads CASLPGQGLNEQFF. For the CDR3, the DNA is TGCGCCAGCCTACCGGGACAGGGGTTAAATGAGCAGTTCTTC.

The chain recombines TRBV3-1 (or the pseudogene TRBV3-2) with TRBJ1-6; D gene uncertain. V was shortened by 7 bases and J by 0 bases, with 19 bases between the two germline ends. The germline V gene has CDR1 LGHDT and CDR2 YNNKEL (reference sequence). The CDR3 sequence is 18 residues long. CDR3 protein: CASTYPGGRVSYNSPLHF. The CDR3, as DNA: TGTGCCAGCACCTACCCGGGAGGGCGGGTCTCCTATAATTCACCCCTCCACTTT.

The chain uses TRBV11-2 and TRBJ2-3, with TRBD1 identical over 7 bases. V was clipped by 4 bases and J by 6 bases; unmatched bases: 10. The CDR3 has 15 residues. Per the germline V gene, CDR1 is SGHAT and CDR2 is FQNNGV. In DNA, the CDR3 is TGTGCCAGCAGCTCGAGACAGGGTTTTACGGATACGCAGTATTTT. As protein: CASSSRQGFTDTQYF.

The chain uses TRBV30 and TRBJ1-4; 10 bases map to TRBD1. With V trimmed by 2 bases and J by 8 bases, 5 bases remained unmatched. CDR3 size: 14 residues. Germline-derived CDR1 and CDR2 are GTSNPN and SVGIG (reference sequence). The CDR3 here is CAWSRQGAGEKLFF. The CDR3 DNA follows: TGTGCCTGGAGTCGACAGGGGGCAGGGGAAAAACTGTTTTTT. The full variable domain, with the rest looked up from reference TRBV30 and TRBJ1-4, is SQTIHQWPATLVQPVGSPLSLECTVEGTSNPNLYWYRQAAGRGLQLLFYSVGIGQISSEVPQNLSASRPQDRQFILSSKKLLLSDSGFYLCAWSRQGAGEKLFFGSGTQLSVL.

The V call is TRBV25-1, the J call TRBJ2-5, with TRBD1 as a possible D gene (6 bases). The V end lost 5 bases, the J end lost 2 bases, and 12 bases lay between the germline ends. There are 14 residues in the CDR3. Germline-derived CDR1 and CDR2 are MGHDK and SYGVNS. The DNA of the CDR3 is TGTGCCAGCAGTACTCACAGGGTTCAAGAGACCCAGTACTTC. Its translation is CASSTHRVQETQYF.

The chain combines TRBV19 with TRBJ2-1; 10 nucleotides agree with TRBD2. The germline gives CDR1 LNHDA, CDR2 SQIVND (reference sequence). V lost 3 bases, J lost 1 base, and 9 bases stayed unmatched. This CDR3 has 18 residues. CDR3 loop: CASSMKTAGGTSYNEQFF. The CDR3 region has the DNA TGTGCCAGTAGTATGAAAACAGCGGGGGGGACTTCCTACAATGAGCAGTTCTTC.

This chain connects TRBV6-5 to TRBJ2-1; D gene ambiguous. The CDR3 contains 15 residues. Trimming shortened V by 6 bases and J by 6 bases, and 18 bases separated the two germline ends. From germline, CDR1 is MNHEY and CDR2 SVGAGI. The DNA for the CDR3 is TGTGCCAGCAGCGTCCGGCGGATTAACTTCAATGAGCAGTTCTTC. This codes for CASSVRRINFNEQFF.

The chain uses TRBV6-5 and TRBJ2-5, with 7 bases matching TRBD1. CDR3 length equals 13 residues. Germline V lookup: CDR1 MNHEY, CDR2 SVGAGI. The ends lost 8 bases at V and 5 bases at J; junction bases unmatched: 8. This chain's CDR3 is CASRRGGWETQYF. DNA of the CDR3: TGTGCCAGCCGACGAGGGGGCTGGGAGACCCAGTACTTC.

The chain employs TRBV10-1 and TRBJ1-3, with unresolved D. Germline-derived CDR1 and CDR2 are WNHNN and SYGVQD (reference sequence). The CDR3 extends over 14 amino acids. The V and J ends lost 3 bases and 2 bases respectively, with 8 bases between them. CDR3 residues: CASSDSGTGNTIYF. The CDR3 DNA reads as TGCGCCAGCAGTGACTCGGGTACTGGAAACACCATATATTTT.

The gene calls are TRBV7-3 and TRBJ2-7, with 8 bases matching TRBD1. With 1 base clipped from V and 1 base from J, the junction kept 3 bases outside the gene matches. CDR1 is SGHTA, CDR2 FQGTGA, per germline. The CDR3 extends over 15 amino acids. CDR3 DNA sequence: TGTGCCAGCAGCTTAAAGACAGGGGAATCCTACGAGCAGTACTTC. Translating gives CASSLKTGESYEQYF.

This clone was observed a few times. The chain is built from TRBV5-4 and TRBJ1-3; the D is unclear. The germline V and J ends were trimmed by 0 bases and 6 bases, with 7 bases remaining between them. Germline CDR1 reads SGHNT; CDR2 reads YYREEE (reference sequence). The CDR3 covers 13 residues. CDR3 protein: CASSLDRENTIYF. In DNA form, the CDR3 reads TGTGCCAGCAGCTTGGACCGAGAAAACACCATATATTTT.

This chain joins TRBV3-1 (or the pseudogene TRBV3-2) and TRBJ1-6; the D gene is possibly TRBD1 (5 bases). Germline V lookup: CDR1 LGHDT, CDR2 YNNKEL (reference sequence). With 1 base removed from V and 10 bases from J, the gap between germline ends came to 17 bases. This CDR3 is built from 16 residues. Here the CDR3 reads CASSQVGGATGSPLHF. CDR3 coding DNA: TGTGCCAGCAGCCAAGTAGGTGGGGCCACTGGGTCACCCCTCCACTTT.

This chain joins TRBV4-2 and TRBJ1-3; D remains unclear. The CDR3 is 18 amino acids. The germline V gene encodes CDR1 LGHNA and CDR2 YNFKEQ. V gave up 0 bases and J gave up 0 bases, with 15 bases separating them. The DNA for the CDR3 is TGTGCCAGCAGCCAAGAATACCGCCGTGTCGGCTCTGGAAACACCATATATTTT. Its protein is CASSQEYRRVGSGNTIYF.

The rearrangement joins TRBV9 to TRBJ1-2; D not certain. Germline V gene data show CDR1 as SGDLS and CDR2 as YYNGEE. The CDR3 contains 13 residues. Trimming took 0 bases from V and 3 from J, leaving 6 bases between them. The CDR3 DNA reads as TGTGCCAGCAGCGTAGGAGGAGACTATGGCTACACCTTC. Protein product: CASSVGGDYGYTF.

This chain uses TRBV6-1 with TRBJ1-3; a possible D gene is TRBD1 (5 bases). The CDR3 extends over 17 amino acids. The germline V and J ends were trimmed by 0 bases and 4 bases, with 16 bases remaining between them. Germline CDR1 reads MNHNS; CDR2 reads SASEGT. Here the CDR3 reads CASSEARGRVWGNTIYF. CDR3 nucleotides: TGTGCCAGCAGTGAAGCGCGGGGCAGGGTATGGGGAAACACCATATATTTT.

Points on this clone: In the same sample, other DNA sequences code for this CDR3. V gene TRBV7-9 combines with J gene TRBJ1-1; D gene uncertain. V was cut by 1 base and J by 0 bases, with 6 bases left in between. The germline CDR1 and CDR2 sequences are SEHNR and FQNEAQ (reference sequence). This CDR3 region has 14 residues. The CDR3, as DNA: TGTGCCAGCAGCTTAGGAGGGTTGAACACTGAAGCTTTCTTT. Encoded protein: CASSLGGLNTEAFF. Combining the CDR3 with reference TRBV7-9 and TRBJ1-1 gives the whole variable domain DTGVSQNPRHKITKRGQNVTFRCDPISEHNRLYWYRQTLGQGPEFLTYFQNEAQLEKSRLLSDRFSAERPKGSFSTLEIQRTEQGDSAMYLCASSLGGLNTEAFFGQGTRLTVV.

The chain has TRBV7-9 and TRBJ2-5; 9 bases align to TRBD2. Trimming at V came to 3 bases and at J to 5 bases, leaving 10 bases not matched to a gene. CDR3 length: 16 residues. From germline, CDR1 is SEHNR and CDR2 FQNEAQ (reference sequence). Written as DNA, the CDR3 is TGTGCCAGCAGCTTCGTGGGGCGCGGGGGGGCGGAGACCCAGTACTTC. It encodes CASSFVGRGGAETQYF.

The V call is TRBV24-1, the J call TRBJ1-2; D may be TRBD1 (6 bases). CDR3 length equals 14 residues. CDR1 KGHDR and CDR2 SFDVKD come from the germline V gene. V was cut by 2 bases and J by 3 bases, with 9 bases left in between. This CDR3 reads CATSDWTADYGYTF. CDR3 DNA sequence: TGTGCCACCAGTGATTGGACAGCTGACTATGGCTACACCTTC.